This entry concerns a single T cell receptor beta chain. Profiled with immunoSEQ multiplex PCR; TCRdb holds only in-frame clones, not every one. This table has 20,000 to 25,000 clones, around nine tenths appearing once. The source of the sample is a study of blood T cell repertoires in COVID-19. Germline V lookup: CDR1 SGHAT, CDR2 FQNNGV. J lost 2 bases, V lost 7 bases, and 6 bases had no gene match. CDR3 size: 15 residues. V usage is TRBV11-2 and J usage is TRBJ2-5; 11 nucleotides line up with TRBD2. This clonotype was obtained from a human donor in a cohort sampled during active COVID-19. The donor label of this sample is uncertain. The material sequenced was peripheral blood. The CDR3 sequence: CASTLGLAGQETQYF. The CDR3 DNA is TGTGCCAGCACCCTTGGACTAGCGGGTCAAGAGACCCAGTACTTC.